The clone carrying this TCR beta chain was seen a few times. Antigen unknown. The data stem from a study of T-cell memory formation after mild COVID-19. Study-level findings and limits: Later expanders leaned toward CD4+, whereas clones contracting from day 15 to 85 were balanced CD4/CD8.

V was shortened by 5 bases and J by 3 bases, with 10 bases between the two germline ends. CDR3 length equals 13 residues. Per the germline V gene, CDR1 is SGHVS and CDR2 is FQNEAQ. Amplification by 5'RACE using constant-segment primers produced TCR alpha and TCR beta cDNA libraries that carried sample barcodes and UMIs. TCRdb reprocessed the 5' RACE reads with MiXCR, giving one entry per CDR3 protein. The table includes around 390,000 distinct CDR3 sequences, 15% to 20% detected once. The sequence was collected from a young man who had mild COVID-19 (a few samples of this study predate the infection). Cell type and time point are not known. Sequenced input: PBMCs or a T cell subset sorted from them (not recorded which). The chain links TRBV7-8 to TRBJ1-1; D is unresolved. The CDR3 here is CASSASPDTEAFF. CDR3 DNA: TGTGCCAGCAGCGCTTCCCCGGACACTGAAGCTTTCTTT. Drawing the rest from reference TRBV7-8 and TRBJ1-1, the complete variable domain is GAGVSQSPRYKVAKRGQDVALRCDPISGHVSLFWYQQALGQGPEFLTYFQNEAQLDKSGLPSDRFFAERPEGSVSTLKIQRTQQEDSAVYLCASSASPDTEAFFGQGTRLTVV.